These 20 T cell receptor beta chains came from one sample sequenced in a study of shared clonotypes between healthy human individuals. Sequencing was performed with immunoSEQ multiplex PCR; in TCRdb, only in-frame clones are kept and a portion is missing. The sample includes some 2.1 million clones, around 95% seen only once; the top ten take roughly 1.7%. Terminally differentiated effector memory CD45RA+ cells were excluded by CCR7 positive selection of CD45RO-negative cells. The sequenced material came from naive CD8+ T cells from PBMCs. Receptor source: a man aged 18 to 29 in good health. Some clones in this sample may be carry-over from other donors' samples.

The rearrangement joins TRBV5-5 to TRBJ1-1; D not resolved. Looked up from germline, CDR1 is SGHKS and CDR2 is YYEKEE (reference sequence). There are 13 residues in the CDR3. Trimming cost V 2 bases and J 6 bases, with 11 bases left between them. The CDR3 DNA is TGTGCCAGCAGCTTTATGGTCCCCTCTGAAGCTTTCTTT. Translating gives CASSFMVPSEAFF.

The chain's CDR3 is CASSLEGPNYEQYF. CDR3 DNA sequence: TGTGCCAGCAGCTTGGAGGGACCGAATTACGAGCAGTACTTC. This chain connects TRBV5-4 to TRBJ2-7; D is tentatively TRBD1 or TRBD2 (5 bases each). Germline CDR1 reads SGHNT; CDR2 reads YYREEE (reference sequence). This CDR3 is built from 14 residues. The V end was cut by 0 bases, the J end by 4 bases, with 11 bases between.

In this sample, this clone turned up a few times. The J gene is TRBJ1-2, the V gene TRBV2, with unresolved D. Germline CDR1 and CDR2: SNHLY and FYNNEI. V dropped 4 bases and J dropped 0 bases, with 9 bases sitting between them. This CDR3 has 14 residues. The DNA of the CDR3 is TGTGCCAGCAGTGCGCCCGGGGCTAACTATGGCTACACCTTC. This translates into CASSAPGANYGYTF.

This clone was counted once. CDR3 in amino acids: CASSWRTGHINEQFF. CDR3 bases: TGTGCCAGCAGCTGGAGGACAGGGCATATCAATGAGCAGTTCTTC. This rearrangement joins TRBV5-5 to TRBJ2-1; 8 bases match TRBD1. This CDR3 has 15 residues. V trimming: 3 bases; J trimming: 6 bases; junction bases outside the gene matches: 8. Germline CDR1 is SGHKS and CDR2 is YYEKEE (reference sequence).

The chain carries TRBV9 and TRBJ2-1, with 7 bases matching TRBD1. The CDR3 is 14 amino acids. The J segment lost 6 bases and the V segment lost 4 bases, leaving 7 bases of the junction unmatched. CDR1 and CDR2 from the germline V gene are SGDLS and YYNGEE. The CDR3 bases are TGTGCCAGCAGCTTTAGCGACAGGGTCAATGAGCAGTTCTTC. Its translation is CASSFSDRVNEQFF.

V and J are TRBV27 and TRBJ2-2, with 8 bases fitting TRBD1. V shed 6 bases, J shed 5 bases, and the junction held 5 bases outside the gene matches. Germline V gene data show CDR1 as MNHEY and CDR2 as SMNVEV (reference sequence). This CDR3 region has 14 residues. CDR3 coding DNA: TGTGCCAGCAGGGGACAGGCGGGGACCGGGGAGCTGTTTTTT. Its protein product is CASRGQAGTGELFF.

The gene calls are TRBV7-9 and TRBJ1-2, with D maybe TRBD1 (6 bases). The V end lost 4 bases, the J end lost 12 bases, and 18 bases lay between the germline ends. Germline-derived CDR1 and CDR2 are SEHNR and FQNEAQ (reference sequence). The CDR3 has 13 amino acids. The CDR3 nucleotides are TGTGCCAGCAGCTCGCAGGGGACCGGCCTCAACACCTTC. Protein product: CASSSQGTGLNTF.

The CDR3 nucleotides are TGTGCCAGCAGTCGGCCGGGGGGTACCCCTTTGTGGCAGTACTTC. Protein sequence: CASSRPGGTPLWQYF. The rearrangement joins TRBV28 to TRBJ2-7; TRBD2 matches 7 bases. The CDR3 sequence is 15 residues long. After removal of 5 bases from V and 9 bases from J, the junction contained 16 bases not matched to a gene. Germline assignment: CDR1 MDHEN and CDR2 SYDVKM.

The V call is TRBV9, the J call TRBJ2-7; 7 positions match TRBD2. CDR3 size: 15 residues. Germline V lookup: CDR1 SGDLS, CDR2 YYNGEE. Trimming cost V 1 base and J 2 bases; bases outside gene matches: 6. CDR3: CASSVQGGVPYEQYF. For the CDR3, the DNA is TGTGCCAGCAGCGTACAGGGAGGGGTCCCCTACGAGCAGTACTTC.

The rearrangement uses TRBV14 and TRBJ2-2; D is possibly TRBD2 (6 bases). Germline CDR1 and CDR2: SGHDN and FVKESK. The V and J ends lost 4 bases and 5 bases respectively, with 17 bases between them. This CDR3 comprises 16 residues. The CDR3 here is CASSPAGGVRTGELFF. For the CDR3, the DNA is TGTGCCAGCAGCCCCGCGGGCGGGGTAAGAACCGGGGAGCTGTTTTTT.

The chain couples TRBV4-1 to TRBJ2-5, with a tentative D call TRBD2 (6 bases). This CDR3 is 16 amino acids long. Trimming took off 2 bases at V and 1 base at J, with 14 bases between the two ends. Germline V lookup: CDR1 MGHRA, CDR2 YSYEKL. CDR3 region: CASSQPLEGLQETQYF. The CDR3 DNA sequence: TGCGCCAGCAGCCAACCCTTGGAGGGGCTCCAAGAGACCCAGTACTTC.

The chain combines TRBV29-1 with TRBJ1-2, with D possibly TRBD1 on 5 matching bases. The length of the CDR3 is 11 residues. Germline V lookup: CDR1 SQVTM, CDR2 ANQGSEA. Between the trimmed V and J ends, which lost 7 bases and 2 bases, there was a span of 8 bases. CDR3: CSGGTNYGYTF. The CDR3, as DNA: TGCAGCGGAGGGACGAACTATGGCTACACCTTC.

This sequence joins TRBV29-1 and TRBJ1-1; tentatively, D is TRBD1 (6 bases). Trimming pared 6 bases from V and 1 base from J, leaving 9 bases between. The CDR3 is made up of 12 amino acids. Germline V lookup: CDR1 SQVTM, CDR2 ANQGSEA. This CDR3 reads CSVQGPNTEAFF. DNA for the CDR3: TGCAGCGTACAGGGTCCGAACACTGAAGCTTTCTTT.

V is TRBV7-6 and J is TRBJ2-7, with D possibly being TRBD1 (6 bases). Germline CDR1 and CDR2: SGHVS and FNYEAQ. This CDR3 is 13 amino acids long. V was trimmed by 5 bases and J by 2 bases, leaving 10 bases between them. As DNA, the CDR3 is TGTGCCAGCAGCGCCGGGACACCCTACGAGCAGTACTTC. This encodes CASSAGTPYEQYF.

The CDR3 DNA follows: TGTGCCAGCAGCTTTGGACTAGCGGTTAGCACAGATACGCAGTATTTT. Encoded protein: CASSFGLAVSTDTQYF. The V call is TRBV5-6, the J call TRBJ2-3, with 10 nucleotides matching TRBD2. The germline CDR1 and CDR2 sequences are SGHDT and YYEEEE. The CDR3 spans 16 residues. V lost 2 bases, J lost 0 bases, and 3 bases stayed unmatched.

The chain has TRBV9 and TRBJ2-7; 9 bases line up with TRBD2. V shed 2 bases, J shed 3 bases, and the junction held 9 bases outside the gene matches. Germline CDR1 SGDLS, CDR2 YYNGEE. This CDR3 has 16 residues. The CDR3 here is CASSVGAGGVDYEQYF. For the CDR3, the DNA is TGTGCCAGCAGCGTTGGAGCGGGAGGTGTGGACTACGAGCAGTACTTC.

This clone appeared a single time. V usage is TRBV29-1 and J usage is TRBJ1-2; maybe TRBD1 (6 bases). This CDR3 is built from 14 residues. V lost 3 bases and J 7 bases, leaving 18 bases between the germline ends. Germline V gene data show CDR1 as SQVTM and CDR2 as ANQGSEA. CDR3 sequence: CSVDRGGASLGYTF. CDR3 DNA: TGCAGCGTTGATCGGGGGGGCGCCAGTCTTGGCTACACCTTC.

This chain links TRBV5-1 with TRBJ2-7, with 7 bases matching TRBD2. J lost 3 bases, V lost 4 bases, and 7 bases had no gene match. This CDR3 is 14 amino acids long. Germline assignment: CDR1 SGHRS and CDR2 YFSETQ. In DNA form, the CDR3 reads TGCGCCAGCAGCGAAAGCGGGATCAGCTACGAGCAGTACTTC. This codes for CASSESGISYEQYF. The variable domain in full, with the rest retrieved from reference TRBV5-1 and TRBJ2-7, is KAGVTQTPRYLIKTRGQQVTLSCSPISGHRSVSWYQQTPGQGLQFLFEYFSETQRNKGNFPGRFSGRQFSNSRSEMNVSTLELGDSALYLCASSESGISYEQYFGPGTRLTVT.

The chain has TRBV29-1 and TRBJ1-4; D is unresolved. From germline, CDR1 is SQVTM and CDR2 ANQGSEA. Deletions cut 1 base from V and 1 base from J, with 4 bases between. CDR3 length: 13 amino acids. For the CDR3, the DNA is TGCAGCGTTGAAGCGGGAACTAATGAAAAACTGTTTTTT. It specifies CSVEAGTNEKLFF. Full variable domain (rest looked up from reference TRBV29-1 and TRBJ1-4): SAVISQKPSRDICQRGTSLTIQCQVDSQVTMMFWYRQQPGQSLTLIATANQGSEATYESGFVIDKFPISRPNLTFSTLTVSNMSPEDSSIYLCSVEAGTNEKLFFGSGTQLSVL.

This sequence joins TRBV7-2 and TRBJ2-7; 10 bases are shared with TRBD2. This CDR3 comprises 16 residues. Germline V gives CDR1 SGHTA, CDR2 FQGNSA. V was clipped by 6 bases and J by 0 bases; unmatched bases: 8. The CDR3, as DNA: TGTGCCAGCAGACAAGGCCCTAGCGGGAGCTCCTACGAGCAGTACTTC. Its protein product is CASRQGPSGSSYEQYF. The full variable domain, with the rest looked up from reference TRBV7-2 and TRBJ2-7, is GAGVSQSPSNKVTEKGKDVELRCDPISGHTALYWYRQSLGQGLEFLIYFQGNSAPDKSGLPSDRFSAERTGGSVSTLTIQRTQQEDSAVYLCASRQGPSGSSYEQYFGPGTRLTVT.